The 17 T cell receptor beta chains below were found in one sample sequenced in a study of cytomegalovirus exposure and HLA in healthy donors. Assay: immunoSEQ multiplex PCR; the TCRdb copy retains only in-frame clones and omits some. The sample records 35,000 to 50,000 clones, 93% being singletons. The source material was PBMCs. The source is a young woman in good health and CMV-seronegative.

In nucleotides, the CDR3 is TGCGCCAGCAGCTTTGGGGCAGTCTCTGGGGCCAACGTCCTGACTTTC. As protein: CASSFGAVSGANVLTF. This chain joins TRBV5-1 and TRBJ2-6, with D maybe TRBD1 (5 bases). The germline V and J ends were trimmed by 2 bases and 0 bases, with 9 bases remaining between them. Germline lookup yields CDR1 SGHRS and CDR2 YFSETQ. The CDR3 is made up of 16 amino acids. Supplemented by reference TRBV5-1 and TRBJ2-6, the full variable domain reads KAGVTQTPRYLIKTRGQQVTLSCSPISGHRSVSWYQQTPGQGLQFLFEYFSETQRNKGNFPGRFSGRQFSNSRSEMNVSTLELGDSALYLCASSFGAVSGANVLTFGAGSRLTVL.

The CDR3 bases are TGTGCCAGCAGCTTCGAGGCTAGCGGGAGGTCCTTCTCCTACAATGAGCAGTTCTTC. Translating it yields CASSFEASGRSFSYNEQFF. The chain carries TRBV7-9 and TRBJ2-1; 11 bases align to TRBD2. The CDR3 has 19 residues. Germline trimming cut 3 bases from V and 0 bases from J; bases unmatched to any gene: 10. Germline V gene lookup returns CDR1 SEHNR and CDR2 FQNEAQ (reference sequence).

The chain couples TRBV28 to TRBJ2-3, with D perhaps TRBD2 (5 bases). The CDR3 has 16 amino acids. V was shortened by 4 bases and J by 2 bases, with 16 bases between the two germline ends. Germline loops: CDR1 MDHEN, CDR2 SYDVKM. CDR3 residues: CASSSPTAVATDTQYF. The CDR3 region has the DNA TGTGCCAGCAGTTCCCCCACAGCGGTGGCCACAGATACGCAGTATTTT.

This clone is a singleton in its sample. The J gene is TRBJ2-5, the V gene TRBV4-2, with 9 bases fitting TRBD2. Germline trimming cut 0 bases from V and 1 base from J; bases unmatched to any gene: 6. CDR1 and CDR2 (germline): LGHNA, YNFKEQ. CDR3 length: 17 residues. CDR3 sequence reads: CASSQDESGGFQETQYF. The CDR3, as DNA: TGTGCCAGCAGCCAAGATGAAAGCGGGGGGTTCCAAGAGACCCAGTACTTC.

This rearrangement joins TRBV28 to TRBJ2-4, with TRBD2 matching over 8 bases. The length of the CDR3 is 15 residues. CDR1 and CDR2 from the germline V gene are MDHEN and SYDVKM. V lost 4 bases, J lost 0 bases, and 2 bases stayed unmatched. The CDR3 loop is CASSSLAGAKNIQYF. The CDR3 nucleotides are TGTGCCAGCAGTTCGCTAGCGGGAGCCAAAAACATTCAGTACTTC.

V is TRBV2 and J is TRBJ2-1, with a weak D call TRBD1 (6 bases). The CDR3 runs to 15 residues. With 6 bases removed from V and 0 bases from J, the gap between germline ends came to 12 bases. CDR1 and CDR2 from the germline V gene are SNHLY and FYNNEI. The CDR3 spells CASSVDRSSYNEQFF. CDR3 in DNA: TGTGCCAGCAGCGTTGACAGGAGCTCCTACAATGAGCAGTTCTTC.

The chain recombines TRBV6-5 with TRBJ2-7, with 7 bases matching TRBD2. This CDR3 comprises 12 residues. Trimming took 2 bases from V and 5 from J; bases not matched to a gene: 0. Germline values: CDR1 MNHEY, CDR2 SVGAGI. The CDR3: CASSYAGDEQYF. CDR3 DNA: TGTGCCAGCAGTTACGCGGGGGACGAGCAGTACTTC.

The chain recombines TRBV6-6 with TRBJ1-2; the D is unclear. The CDR3 sequence is 12 residues long. Germline V CDR1 and CDR2: MNHNY, SVGAGI (reference sequence). V was cut by 8 bases and J by 13 bases, with 20 bases left in between. The CDR3 here is CASGPAVSLATF. DNA for the CDR3: TGTGCCAGCGGGCCTGCCGTGAGTCTAGCCACCTTC.

The V call is TRBV19, the J call TRBJ1-2, with D unclear. Germline lookup yields CDR1 LNHDA and CDR2 SQIVND (reference sequence). This CDR3 comprises 14 residues. V dropped 3 bases and J dropped 5 bases, with 13 bases sitting between them. In nucleotides, the CDR3 is TGTGCCAGTAGTATTACGGTGGTTCGGTATGGCTACACCTTC. Translation gives CASSITVVRYGYTF.

The chain combines TRBV10-3 with TRBJ1-4; 9 bases match TRBD1. The CDR3 loop spans 16 amino acids. The V gene end was trimmed by 5 bases and the J gene end by 3 bases; junction bases not matched to a gene: 7. From germline, CDR1 is ENHRY and CDR2 SYGVKD. CDR3 sequence: CAISRGTGSPNEKLFF. The CDR3 bases are TGTGCCATCAGTAGAGGGACAGGGTCTCCTAATGAAAAACTGTTTTTT.

The V call is TRBV9, the J call TRBJ2-3; D is possibly TRBD1 (5 bases). Germline V gene lookup returns CDR1 SGDLS and CDR2 YYNGEE. The CDR3 extends over 16 amino acids. The V gene lost 3 bases and the J gene lost 3 bases, with 17 bases spanning the gap. CDR3 region: CASSGGGAPGTDTQYF. The DNA of the CDR3 is TGTGCCAGCAGCGGGGGTGGGGCCCCCGGAACAGATACGCAGTATTTT.

CDR3 bases: TGTGCCAGCAGCTCAGCGGGACAGGGTGATTCACCCCTCCACTTT. Translation: CASSSAGQGDSPLHF. The chain employs TRBV7-9 and TRBJ1-6; TRBD1 matches 9 bases. Germline trimming cut 4 bases from V and 8 bases from J; bases unmatched to any gene: 6. This CDR3 has 15 residues. The germline CDR1 and CDR2 sequences are SEHNR and FQNEAQ (reference sequence).

The chain is built from TRBV7-9 and TRBJ2-7, with D unclear. V was cut by 3 bases and J by 4 bases, with 10 bases left in between. Germline V lookup: CDR1 SEHNR, CDR2 FQNEAQ (reference sequence). The CDR3 spans 13 residues. CDR3 amino acids: CASSFFENYEQYF. DNA for the CDR3: TGTGCCAGCAGCTTTTTCGAGAATTACGAGCAGTACTTC.

The chain employs TRBV7-2 and TRBJ2-2, with D unresolved. The CDR3 extends over 14 amino acids. Trimming removed 4 bases from V and 4 bases from J, with 10 bases in between. CDR1 and CDR2 from the germline V gene are SGHTA and FQGNSA. CDR3 sequence reads: CASSSPPITGELFF. As DNA, the CDR3 is TGTGCCAGCAGCTCCCCCCCAATCACCGGGGAGCTGTTTTTT.

The rearrangement uses TRBV6-1 and TRBJ1-4; TRBD1 is a possible D gene (5 bases). There are 14 residues in the CDR3. Trimming left V 4 bases short and J 8 bases short, with 14 bases between. Germline loops: CDR1 MNHNS, CDR2 SASEGT. CDR3 sequence (DNA): TGTGCCAGCAGTGGGAAGGGGCTGTTAGAAAAACTGTTTTTT. It codes for CASSGKGLLEKLFF.

About this clone: Relative to the germline gene, one junction end is altered; a read error may explain this. This chain uses TRBV18 with TRBJ2-3; 11 bases align to TRBD2. The CDR3 loop spans 15 amino acids. In germline, CDR1 is KGHSH, CDR2 LQKENI. Here the CDR3 reads CASSRSSGGAETQYF. The CDR3 nucleotides are TGTGCCAGCTCCCGGAGTAGCGGGGGGGCAGAGACGCAGTATTTT.

The J gene is TRBJ1-3, the V gene TRBV9, with 8 positions matching TRBD1. The V gene's germline CDR1 is SGDLS and CDR2 YYNGEE. The trim removed 3 bases at V and 3 bases at J, leaving 8 bases unmatched. CDR3 size: 16 residues. CDR3 amino acids: CASSATSTGGGNTIYF. The CDR3 region has the DNA TGTGCCAGCAGCGCCACCTCAACAGGGGGTGGAAACACCATATATTTT.